Listed below are T cell receptor beta chains from one sample, sequenced in a study of CD8+CD57+ T cells in acquired aplastic anemia. TCRdb fed the reads into MiXCR, producing one record per CDR3 protein. The data show approximately 98,000 distinct CDR3 sequences, around 68% seen once. Sequenced sample: sorted CD4+, CD8+, or CD8+CD57+ T cells (not recorded which) from PBMCs. The receptors here all came from a human donor with aplastic anemia. Each CDR3 is given with its conserved first and last residue. The D gene is left open where the match is weak. A row's size may be missing; if present it is once, few, many or a size class.

clone_size	d_call	j_call	v_call	cdr3_nt	cdr3_aa
many	-	TRBJ1-1	TRBV19	TGTGCCAGTAGTATAGGCGGGGGAGGTATCACTGAAGCTTTCTTT	CASSIGGGGITEAFF
many	-	TRBJ2-1	TRBV6-4	TGTACCAGCAGTGACTCGGACACTTCCAATGAGCAGTTCTTC	CTSSDSDTSNEQFF
-	TRBD1	TRBJ2-7	TRBV24-1	TGTGCCACCAGTGACCCGCCGGGACAGGGATCCTACGAGCAGTACTTC	CATSDPPGQGSYEQYF
-	TRBD1	TRBJ2-5	TRBV29-1	TGCAACGTTTTACAGGGGGCGCTAGAAGAGACCCAGTACTTC	CNVLQGALEETQYF
-	TRBD1	TRBJ1-5	TRBV12-3/TRBV12-4	TGTGCCAGCAGACCACAGGGGCAGCCCCAGCATTTT	CASRPQGQPQHF
-	-	TRBJ2-1	TRBV24-1	TGTGCCACCAGTGACCCTACAGGGAACTCCTACAATGAGCAGTTCTTC	CATSDPTGNSYNEQFF
-	TRBD1	TRBJ1-1	TRBV11-3	TGTGCCAGCAATCCAGGGGGAACTGAAGCTTTCTTT	CASNPGGTEAFF
-	TRBD1	TRBJ1-2	TRBV10-2	TGCGCCAGCAGTGACTGGACAGGGGGAAGAAATGGCTACACCTTC	CASSDWTGGRNGYTF
-	-	TRBJ2-1	TRBV2	TGTGCCAGTCACTATACAGGCTCTAATGAGCAGTTCTTC	CASHYTGSNEQFF
many	-	TRBJ2-3	TRBV6-4	TGTGCCAGCAGTGACTCGAAGGCAGGGCCAGATACGCAGTATTTT	CASSDSKAGPDTQYF
-	-	TRBJ1-1	TRBV29-1	TGCAGCGTTGATGGCAGGGTCGGCACTGAAGCTTTCTTT	CSVDGRVGTEAFF
-	-	TRBJ2-7	TRBV20-1	TGCAGTGCTTCCACCGGGGCCGGTTCCTACGAGCAGTACTTC	CSASTGAGSYEQYF
few	-	TRBJ2-6	TRBV2	TGTGCCAGCAGGCTCTCGGGGAGCTCTGGGGCCAACGTCCTGACTTTC	CASRLSGSSGANVLTF
many	TRBD1	TRBJ1-6	TRBV7-8	TGTGCCAGCAGAGGGACAGTCAATAATTCACCCCTCCACTTT	CASRGTVNNSPLHF
-	-	TRBJ1-2	TRBV24-1	TGTGCCACCAGTGATTTGGACAGTAACTATGGCTACACCTTC	CATSDLDSNYGYTF
-	-	TRBJ1-1	TRBV20-1	TGCAGTGCGAGGACCTATGAAGCTTTCTTT	CSARTYEAFF
-	-	TRBJ2-3	TRBV7-3	TGTGCCAGCAGTGACAGAACCAATACGCAGTATTTT	CASSDRTNTQYF
once	-	TRBJ1-2	TRBV5-4	TGTGCCAGCAGCTTGGCGGTGGGGGGCCCAGGAGGCTACACCTTC	CASSLAVGGPGGYTF
-	TRBD1	TRBJ2-7	TRBV20-1	TGCAGTGCTAGGGGACAGACCTACGAGCAGTACTTC	CSARGQTYEQYF
-	TRBD1	TRBJ1-1	TRBV19	TGTGCCAGTAGTATATCCACGGACAGGATGAACACTGAAGCTTTCTTT	CASSISTDRMNTEAFF
-	-	TRBJ1-2	TRBV2	TGTGCCAGCAGTGAAGTCGGCAATAACTATGGCTACACCTTC	CASSEVGNNYGYTF
-	-	TRBJ1-2	TRBV20-1	TGCAGTGCTAGAGCAGGAAAGGGCTATGGCTACACCTTC	CSARAGKGYGYTF
once	TRBD2	TRBJ2-7	TRBV5-4	TGTGCCAGCAGCCTCGGGACTAGCGGGAGAGGCGAGCAGTACTTC	CASSLGTSGRGEQYF
-	TRBD2	TRBJ2-3	TRBV20-1	TGCAGTGCTAGAAGGGGTACATGGCGGGGGTACACAGATACGCAGTATTTT	CSARRGTWRGYTDTQYF
-	-	TRBJ2-2	TRBV7-2	TGTGCCAGCAGCTTATTGGCCGGGGAGCTGTTTTTT	CASSLLAGELFF
-	TRBD1	TRBJ1-6	TRBV6-1	TGTGCCAGCACGACAGGGAGTTACTCACCCCTCCACTTT	CASTTGSYSPLHF
many	-	TRBJ1-1	TRBV11-1	TGTGCCAGCAGTCGTAGCAGGGGCAGAATGAACACTGAAGCTTTCTTT	CASSRSRGRMNTEAFF
few	TRBD2	TRBJ2-1	TRBV20-1	TGCAGTGCTAGAGATCCGACTAGCGGCCTTCACAATGAGCAGTTCTTC	CSARDPTSGLHNEQFF
few	-	TRBJ1-1	TRBV7-9	TGTGCCAGCAGTTCGACCGGGAACACTGAAGCTTTCTTT	CASSSTGNTEAFF
-	-	TRBJ2-7	TRBV10-3	TGTGCCATCGGTGGGCCTATATACGAGCAGTACTTC	CAIGGPIYEQYF
-	-	TRBJ1-5	TRBV24-1	TGTGCCACCAGTGAGACGGACCTCTGGCAGCCCCAGCATTTT	CATSETDLWQPQHF
-	-	TRBJ2-2	TRBV20-1	TGCAGTGCAAGGGGACTGCATGCGAACACCGGGGAGCTGTTTTTT	CSARGLHANTGELFF
-	-	TRBJ1-2	TRBV19	TGTGCCAGTAGCCCCGACGGGGTGTATGGCTACACCTTC	CASSPDGVYGYTF
-	-	TRBJ1-1	TRBV29-1	TGCAGCGTGAGGATGGCTTCCCTACCCCACACTGAAGCTTTCTTT	CSVRMASLPHTEAFF
once	-	TRBJ2-1	TRBV7-3	TGTGCCAGCAGCCCGACAGGCAATGAGCAGTTCTTC	CASSPTGNEQFF
-	TRBD1	TRBJ1-5	TRBV19	TGTGCCAGTAGCGACAGGGGGCATCAGCCCCAGCATTTT	CASSDRGHQPQHF